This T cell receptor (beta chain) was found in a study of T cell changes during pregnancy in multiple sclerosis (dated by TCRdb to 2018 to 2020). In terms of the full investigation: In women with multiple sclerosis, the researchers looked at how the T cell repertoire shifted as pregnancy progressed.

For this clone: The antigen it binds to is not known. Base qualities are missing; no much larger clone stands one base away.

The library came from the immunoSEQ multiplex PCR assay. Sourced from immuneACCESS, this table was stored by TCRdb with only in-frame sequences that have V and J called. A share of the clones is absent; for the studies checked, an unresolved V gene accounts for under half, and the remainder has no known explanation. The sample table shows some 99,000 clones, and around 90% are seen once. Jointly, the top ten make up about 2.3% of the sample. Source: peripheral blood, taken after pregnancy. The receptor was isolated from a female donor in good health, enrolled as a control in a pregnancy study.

The nucleotides are TGTGCCAGCAGTGAACGGACTAGTTTGGAGACCCAGTACTTC. It is translated as CASSERTSLETQYF. The chain uses TRBV2 and TRBJ2-5; 7 bases in between match TRBD2. The CDR3 runs 14 residues from the cysteine to the phenylalanine. CDR3 DNA only is kept here, 42 bases in frame from base 1. Trimming takes 2 bases off V and 5 bases off J; junction bases not matched to a gene: 5. CDR1 SNHLY and CDR2 FYNNEI were looked up in the germline V gene.